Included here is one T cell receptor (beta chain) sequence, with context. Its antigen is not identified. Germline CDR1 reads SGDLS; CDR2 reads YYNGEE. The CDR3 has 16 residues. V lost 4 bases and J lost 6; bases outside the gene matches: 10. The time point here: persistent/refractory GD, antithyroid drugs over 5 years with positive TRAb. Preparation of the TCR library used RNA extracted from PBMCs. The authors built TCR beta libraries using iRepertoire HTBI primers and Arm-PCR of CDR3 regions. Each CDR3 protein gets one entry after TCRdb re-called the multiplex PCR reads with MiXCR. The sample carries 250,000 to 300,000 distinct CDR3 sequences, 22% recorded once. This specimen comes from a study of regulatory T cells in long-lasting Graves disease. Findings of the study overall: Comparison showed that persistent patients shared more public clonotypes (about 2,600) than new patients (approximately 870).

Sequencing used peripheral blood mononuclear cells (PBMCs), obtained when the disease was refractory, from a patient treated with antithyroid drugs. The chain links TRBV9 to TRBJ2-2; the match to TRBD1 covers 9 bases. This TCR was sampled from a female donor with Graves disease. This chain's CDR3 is CASSHQQGAIPGELFF. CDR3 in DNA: TGTGCCAGCAGCCACCAACAGGGGGCGATTCCCGGGGAGCTGTTTTTT.